The present T cell receptor (beta chain) was sequenced within a study of CD8 T cells in Susac syndrome. Germline V gene data show CDR1 as DFQATT and CDR2 as SNEGSKA (reference sequence). This CDR3 region has 15 residues. Trimming pared 6 bases from V and 0 bases from J, leaving 15 bases between. The RNA input was about 0.5 to 1 ug, and it was reverse transcribed with random hexamers. TCRdb reprocessed the immunoSEQ multiplex PCR reads with MiXCR, giving one entry per CDR3 protein. This sample has some 300,000 distinct CDR3 sequences; 85% occur once, and the top ten carry 0.2% to 0.25%. The receptor was isolated from a human donor with multiple sclerosis. Material: CD8+ T cells from PBMCs. The V call is TRBV20-1, the J call TRBJ2-1, with D possibly being TRBD2 (5 bases). As DNA, the CDR3 is TGCAGTGCCCAAGACGGGGAGAGCTCCTACAATGAGCAGTTCTTC. Translating gives CSAQDGESSYNEQFF.